One and the same sample provided the 17 T cell receptor beta chains below, sequenced in a study of TIL therapy for anti-PD-1-resistant metastatic lung cancer. Stated time point: pre-treatment sample, taken before nivolumab and TIL therapy. This was the immunoSEQ v3 assay. Measured with immunoSEQ multiplex PCR; TCRdb has only the in-frame clones, and not every one. This table holds about 57,000 clones, less than 80% found once. The starting material was blood, obtained at baseline. The receptors shown here come from a woman aged 25-80 years with non-small cell lung cancer.

The chain uses TRBV5-5 and TRBJ1-1; possible D gene TRBD1, 5 bases. The CDR3 covers 11 residues. Deletions cut 4 bases from V and 10 bases from J, with 11 bases between. The V gene's germline CDR1 is SGHKS and CDR2 YYEKEE (reference sequence). CDR3 loop: CASSRDRRAFF. The CDR3 DNA sequence: TGTGCCAGCAGCAGGGACCGCCGAGCTTTCTTT.

The chain links TRBV2 to TRBJ2-3; 8 bases fit TRBD1. Germline-derived CDR1 and CDR2 are SNHLY and FYNNEI. The CDR3 sequence is 15 residues long. V shed 2 bases, J shed 4 bases, and the junction held 5 bases outside the gene matches. Here the CDR3 DNA reads TGTGCCAGCAGTGAATGGGCAGGGGGCGCAGATACGCAGTATTTT. It encodes CASSEWAGGADTQYF. Full variable domain (missing parts from reference TRBV2 and TRBJ2-3): EPEVTQTPSHQVTQMGQEVILRCVPISNHLYFYWYRQILGQKVEFLVSFYNNEISEKSEIFDDQFSVERPDGSNFTLKIRSTKLEDSAMYFCASSEWAGGADTQYFGPGTRLTVL.

The V call is TRBV27, the J call TRBJ1-1, with D possibly TRBD1 on 6 matching bases. CDR3 length equals 14 residues. V was shortened by 6 bases and J by 1 base, with 12 bases between the two germline ends. Germline V gives CDR1 MNHEY, CDR2 SMNVEV (reference sequence). This chain's CDR3 is CASSRQEANTEAFF. CDR3 nucleotides: TGTGCCAGCAGCCGACAGGAGGCGAACACTGAAGCTTTCTTT.

This clone appeared once. The chain couples TRBV4-3 to TRBJ1-5, with D unresolved. Per the germline V gene, CDR1 is LGHNA and CDR2 is YSLEER. The CDR3 is made up of 14 amino acids. Trimming cost V 1 base and J 6 bases, with 10 bases left between them. The DNA for the CDR3 is TGCGCCAGCAGCCAAGGGGCTAGCCCTCAGCCCCAGCATTTT. Protein sequence: CASSQGASPQPQHF.

This CDR3 is CASSLVRYNGRASNEQFF. CDR3 coding DNA: TGTGCCAGCAGCTTAGTCAGGTACAACGGGAGGGCCTCCAATGAGCAGTTCTTC. The rearrangement uses TRBV11-2 and TRBJ2-1; 8 bases fit TRBD2. This CDR3 has 18 amino acids. The J segment lost 6 bases and the V segment lost 1 base, leaving 14 bases of the junction unmatched. The germline V gene encodes CDR1 SGHAT and CDR2 FQNNGV.

The chain couples TRBV27 to TRBJ1-2, with D tentatively TRBD1 (6 bases). The length of the CDR3 is 15 residues. Germline lookup yields CDR1 MNHEY and CDR2 SMNVEV (reference sequence). V was clipped by 0 bases and J by 3 bases, with 11 bases between them. CDR3 region: CASSLSQGLYYGYTF. The CDR3 DNA reads TGTGCCAGCAGTTTATCACAGGGCCTCTACTATGGCTACACCTTC.

The V call is TRBV30, the J call TRBJ2-5; 8 nucleotides align to TRBD1. The J call could be wrong; TRBJ2-7 is a better fit for the DNA end. CDR1 and CDR2 from the germline V gene are GTSNPN and SVGIG (reference sequence). This CDR3 contains 14 residues. CDR3 sequence: CAWRKQGQGSEQYF. DNA of the CDR3: TGTGCCTGGAGGAAACAAGGACAGGGTTCCGAGCAGTACTTC.

The chain joins TRBV4-1 to TRBJ2-1, with TRBD2 matching 11 bases. The CDR3 runs 19 residues. V lost 3 bases and J lost 6; bases outside the gene matches: 16. Looked up from germline, CDR1 is MGHRA and CDR2 is YSYEKL. The CDR3: CASSHQPLAGGKDGNEQFF. The CDR3 bases are TGCGCCAGCAGCCACCAGCCCCTAGCGGGAGGTAAAGATGGCAATGAGCAGTTCTTC.

This chain uses TRBV5-8 with TRBJ1-6; D is uncertain. V lost 1 base and J 9 bases, leaving 11 bases between the germline ends. Germline V CDR1 and CDR2: SGHTS, YDEGEE. The CDR3 spans 14 residues. This CDR3 reads CASSLYREASPLHF. The CDR3 region has the DNA TGTGCCAGCAGCTTGTATAGGGAAGCTTCACCCCTCCACTTT.

The genes are TRBV11-2 and TRBJ2-7; 14 bases align to TRBD2. This CDR3 has 14 amino acids. V was pared by 1 base and J by 8 bases, with 1 base of the junction left unmatched. Looked up from germline, CDR1 is SGHAT and CDR2 is FQNNGV. CDR3 sequence (DNA): TGTGCCAGCAGCTTAGGACTAGCGGGAGGGCAGCAGTACTTC. This translates into CASSLGLAGGQQYF.

V gene TRBV27 combines with J gene TRBJ1-1; D remains unclear. This CDR3 comprises 13 residues. Germline V gene lookup returns CDR1 MNHEY and CDR2 SMNVEV (reference sequence). With 3 bases removed from V and 0 bases from J, the gap between germline ends came to 5 bases. The CDR3 DNA reads as TGTGCCAGCAGTTTGTCGGTGAACACTGAAGCTTTCTTT. Its protein product is CASSLSVNTEAFF.

Only one count was recorded for this clone. The chain links TRBV7-2 to TRBJ2-7; D is tentatively TRBD1 or TRBD2 (5 bases each). V was cut by 2 bases and J by 0 bases, with 8 bases left in between. CDR3 length: 14 amino acids. Germline CDR1 and CDR2: SGHTA and FQGNSA. The CDR3 loop reads CASSLWGSSYEQYF. In DNA, the CDR3 is TGTGCCAGCAGCTTATGGGGGAGCTCCTACGAGCAGTACTTC.

This clone was recorded only once. This chain joins TRBV5-1 and TRBJ1-2; D is unclear. With 2 bases removed from V and 0 bases from J, the gap between germline ends came to 14 bases. CDR1 and CDR2 from the germline V gene are SGHRS and YFSETQ. The CDR3 covers 16 residues. CDR3 loop: CASSFRRAVPNYGYTF. Here the CDR3 DNA reads TGCGCCAGCAGCTTTCGGCGAGCGGTTCCTAACTATGGCTACACCTTC.

V is TRBV10-2 and J is TRBJ1-1; unclear D gene. Trimming stripped 0 bases from V and 0 bases from J, with 11 bases between. CDR3 length: 16 amino acids. Germline V gives CDR1 WSHSY, CDR2 SAAADI. CDR3 DNA: TGCGCCAGCAGTGAGTCGGGCGGCAGTTTGAACACTGAAGCTTTCTTT. Translated, it gives CASSESGGSLNTEAFF.

This clone showed up just a few times. The chain's CDR3 is CASGQSSYEQYF. CDR3 DNA sequence: TGTGCCAGCGGACAAAGCTCCTACGAGCAGTACTTC. The chain uses TRBV14 and TRBJ2-7; a weak D match, TRBD1 (5 bases). This CDR3 contains 12 residues. The germline V gene has CDR1 SGHDN and CDR2 FVKESK. V lost 8 bases and J 0 bases, leaving 8 bases between the germline ends.

Sample share makes this clone medium-sized. This sequence joins TRBV10-2 and TRBJ1-4, with D hard to call. The germline gives CDR1 WSHSY, CDR2 SAAADI. There are 13 residues in the CDR3. V gave up 10 bases and J gave up 5 bases, with 14 bases separating them. This CDR3 is CATRTGPNEKLFF. CDR3 sequence (DNA): TGCGCCACCAGAACCGGGCCCAATGAAAAACTGTTTTTT.

The chain combines TRBV2 with TRBJ2-3; D remains unclear. V lost 6 bases and J lost 6, with 10 bases in between. The CDR3 has 12 amino acids. Germline V gives CDR1 SNHLY, CDR2 FYNNEI. The CDR3 sequence: CASRGIGDTQYF. DNA for the CDR3: TGTGCCAGCAGGGGCATCGGGGATACGCAGTATTTT.